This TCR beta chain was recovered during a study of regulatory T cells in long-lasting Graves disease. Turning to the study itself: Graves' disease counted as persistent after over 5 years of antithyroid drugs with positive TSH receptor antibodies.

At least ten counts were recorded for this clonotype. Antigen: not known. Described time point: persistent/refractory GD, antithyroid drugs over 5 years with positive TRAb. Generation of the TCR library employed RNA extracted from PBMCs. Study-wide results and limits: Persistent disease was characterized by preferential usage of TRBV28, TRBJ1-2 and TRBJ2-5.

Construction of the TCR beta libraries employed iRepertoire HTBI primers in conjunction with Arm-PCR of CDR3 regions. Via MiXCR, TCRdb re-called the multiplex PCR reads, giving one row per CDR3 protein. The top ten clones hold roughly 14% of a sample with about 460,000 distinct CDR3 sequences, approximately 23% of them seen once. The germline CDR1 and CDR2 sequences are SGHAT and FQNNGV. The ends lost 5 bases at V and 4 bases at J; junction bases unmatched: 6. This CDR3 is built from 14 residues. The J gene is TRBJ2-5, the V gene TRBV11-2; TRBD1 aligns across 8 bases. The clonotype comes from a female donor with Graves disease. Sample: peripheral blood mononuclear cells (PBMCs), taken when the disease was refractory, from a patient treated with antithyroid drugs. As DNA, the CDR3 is TGTGCCAGCAGCCGCAGGGGGCTGGGAGAGACCCAGTACTTC. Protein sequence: CASSRRGLGETQYF.